This is a list of T cell receptor beta chains from one sample in a study of T cells in severe cutaneous drug reactions. TCRdb re-called the multiplex PCR reads; one entry per CDR3 protein, DNA not given. This sample's table has approximately 5,000 distinct CDR3 sequences. Sequencing was performed on PBMCs. The receptors derive from a human donor with a severe cutaneous adverse drug reaction. Each CDR3 is given with its conserved first and last residue. Expanded clones are given a class, and other clones once, few, many or no size at all.

v_gene	j_gene	abundance	CDR3aa
TRBV11-2	TRBJ2-5	medium-sized	CASSSGTEETQYF
TRBV27	TRBJ2-1	medium-sized	CASEGSYNEQFF
TRBV7-8	TRBJ1-1	.	CASSLVRQNTEAFF
TRBV19	TRBJ2-1	.	CASRADMAHEQFF
TRBV4-2	TRBJ2-1	.	CASSQDLEAVGLDNEQFF
TRBV5-1	TRBJ2-7	.	CASSPGTGPDEQYF
TRBV10-3	TRBJ2-2	.	CAISESDKPGELFF
TRBV28	TRBJ2-1	.	CASSHLSGNYNEQFF
TRBV27	TRBJ1-5	medium-sized	CASSQFQGQPQHF
TRBV28	TRBJ2-5	.	CASSFPASGTRNEQHF
TRBV7-2	TRBJ2-3	.	CASTRTSGTDTQYF
TRBV4-2	TRBJ2-1	medium-sized	CASSQESSSYNEQFF
TRBV15	TRBJ1-1	medium-sized	CATSRAGVDTEAFF
TRBV6-1	TRBJ2-3	medium-sized	CASSPGLAPDTQYF
TRBV7-2	TRBJ2-3	medium-sized	CASSLPPDRSTDTQYF
TRBV4-3	TRBJ2-7	medium-sized	CASSQGSGPSYEQYF
TRBV27	TRBJ1-1	medium-sized	CASSKDSEAFF
TRBV7-8	TRBJ1-2	.	CASSLGTIGQGYGYTF
TRBV7-2	TRBJ2-3	.	CASPASGRAINTQYF
TRBV11-2	TRBJ2-1	.	CASSWGSDPYNEQFF
TRBV14	TRBJ1-1	medium-sized	CASSQTQAGQGARTEAFF
TRBV9	TRBJ2-7	.	CASSPRTSFSYEQYF
TRBV5-1	TRBJ2-1	.	CASSLDSYNEQFF
TRBV12-3/TRBV12-4	TRBJ1-1	.	CASSLPSGAPGNTEAFF
TRBV19	TRBJ2-1	.	CASSPREGDEQFF
TRBV4-1	TRBJ2-5	medium-sized	CASSPALKETQYF
TRBV12-3/TRBV12-4	TRBJ2-1	.	CASSFSVHEQFF